The clone carrying this T cell receptor beta chain was seen more than once but under ten times. Its antigen remains unknown. Using CD45RO/CCR7/CD25/CD127/CD95/CD27, CD4+ naive, central memory, regulatory and stem cell-like memory cells were sorted. Investigators reverse transcribed all isolated RNA, so they sequenced expressed TCRB transcripts. Profiling relied on immunoSEQ multiplex PCR, and the TCRdb table lists in-frame clones only, not all of them. The profile shows hundreds of thousands of clones, 13% of them singletons. The CDR3 covers 17 residues. Germline lookup yields CDR1 KGHSH and CDR2 LQKENI. V was pared by 0 bases and J by 6 bases, with 12 bases of the junction left unmatched. These data originate in a study of beta chain features in type 1 diabetes. Whole-study results and caveats: Moderately but significantly shorter TCRB CDR3s were found in Type 1 diabetes patients in all four CD4+ subsets.

What was sequenced was naive CD4+ T cells from blood. The chain carries TRBV18 and TRBJ1-2, with 8 bases matching TRBD1. The TCR was taken from a man between 18 and 29 years old with type 1 diabetes. CDR3 DNA: TGTGCCAGCTCACCACCGAGCCAGGGGGCAGGATCCGATGGCTACACCTTC. Its protein is CASSPPSQGAGSDGYTF. Together with reference TRBV18 and TRBJ1-2, the CDR3 gives the full variable domain: NAGVMQNPRHLVRRRGQEARLRCSPMKGHSHVYWYRQLPEEGLKFMVYLQKENIIDESGMPKERFSAEFPKEGPSILRIQQVVRGDSAAYFCASSPPSQGAGSDGYTFGSGTRLTVV.